This TCR beta chain is from a study of vaccination effects on CD4 cells after COVID-19 (dated by TCRdb to between 2021 and 2024). In terms of the full investigation: Participants received two doses of either the BNT162b2 or the mRNA-1273 mRNA SARS-CoV-2 vaccine. Cultures from other donors in the study were sequenced using the Oncomine TCR Beta short-read assay on an Illumina iSeq 100. A total of roughly 9 COVID-19 convalescent patients and a handful of SARS-CoV-2-naive healthy vaccine recipients were included in the full study. The study compared SARS-CoV-2 spike-specific CD4+ TCR repertoires before and after mRNA vaccination in COVID-19 convalescent patients and infection-naive vaccine recipients.

To identify antigen-specific CD4+ T cell clonotypes by their expansion, the ViraFEST assay first stimulated PBMC with viral peptide pools and then applied TCR sequencing. After approximately 11 days of culture, CD4+ T cells were isolated with the EasySep CD4+ T cell isolation kit. Negative nucleocapsid antibody results before and after vaccination confirmed that the healthy vaccine recipients had no prior SARS-CoV-2 infection. Some 2 million PBMC per well were cultured in IMDM with about 5% human AB serum, around 10 IU/ml IL-2 and gentamicin, plus 10 ug/ml peptides. Half of the culture medium was replaced with fresh IL-2-containing medium on days 3 and 7. Unless noted otherwise, every peptide stimulation condition was grown in triplicate wells. PBMC were separated from whole blood using Ficoll-Paque Plus gradient centrifugation and were then either cryopreserved at -140C or used fresh. The overlapping peptide pools covered the spike proteins of SARS-CoV-2 as well as those of the common cold coronaviruses HCoV-NL63, HCoV-OC43 and HCoV-229E. The QIAamp micro DNA kit was used to extract genomic DNA from the cultured CD4+ T cells.

The library came from the immunoSEQ multiplex PCR assay. TCR beta CDR3 sequencing was performed on DNA from the cultured, isolated CD4+ T cells. In the paper's pipeline: The analysis removed non-productive TCR sequences, trimmed reads to the CDR3 region, and retained only CDR3s that were 7 or more amino acids long. Antigen-specific clonotypes were identified using the MANAFEST web app by comparison of expansion in peptide wells against reference cultures. Positive clones required FDR<0.05 expansion versus reference and all other wells, odds ratio above 5, and frequency above 0.1% in two replicate wells. Clonotypes significantly expanded in SARS-CoV-2 spike wells and in at least one common cold coronavirus spike condition were defined as cross-reactive. CDR3 similarity was assessed by Levenshtein distance using the stringdist R package, and unrooted trees were constructed with ape in R 3.6.1. The immuneACCESS repertoire file appears here via TCRdb, limited to in-frame rearrangements. These files lack a portion of the clones; in checked studies, under half of the deficit traces to unresolved V genes, and the cause of the others is not known. The V and J calls and clone size were taken over from that table, and D and trimming were inferred from the DNA. This sample has about 68,000 clones in its table, and about four fifths of those were observed once. The ten largest make up 10% to 15% of the sample.

What the research found in general, with its limitations: In healthy vaccine recipients, vaccine-induced clones were almost all SARS-CoV-2 mono-reactive, with only 1 of 255 being cross-reactive with common cold coronaviruses. Marked clonal contraction was observed in both infection-induced and vaccine-induced clones at late post-vaccination timepoints, consistent with waning T cell responses. Limitations of the study were the small number of convalescent patients and the absence of early post-infection timepoints.

Its CDR3 holds 12 amino acids, cysteine through phenylalanine. Only the CDR3 portion is preserved as DNA: 36 bases, with reading frame beginning at the first base. From the germline V gene, CDR1 is SQVTM and CDR2 is ANQGSEA. Trimming removed 6 bases from V and 6 bases from J; the gene matches leave 5 bases unexplained. Comments on this clone: Its antigen is not yet known. The record has no base qualities; no much larger clone is one base away.

This clonotype originated in a human donor who received a COVID-19 vaccine. The chain employs TRBV29-1 and TRBJ1-2, with 9 central nucleotides matching TRBD1. The sequencing used CD4+ T cells from PBMCs cultured with SARS-CoV-2 spike peptides, collected before COVID-19 vaccination. The cell subset or site tag for this specimen amounts to: SARS-CoV-2 spike overlapping peptide pool stimulation. The bases read TGCAGCGTCGGGGACAGGGAAAATGGCTACACCTTC. This translates into CSVGDRENGYTF. With the portions outside the CDR3 filled from the reference TRBV29-1 and TRBJ1-2 genes, the complete variable region becomes SAVISQKPSRDICQRGTSLTIQCQVDSQVTMMFWYRQQPGQSLTLIATANQGSEATYESGFVIDKFPISRPNLTFSTLTVSNMSPEDSSIYLCSVGDRENGYTFGSGTRLTVV.